This T cell receptor beta chain was sequenced during a study of cytomegalovirus exposure and HLA in healthy donors. Overall study findings and caveats: A later look showed TCR association rates differing by HLA locus, highest for DRB1 and lowest for HLA-C. TCR beta V- and J-gene trimming was later associated with a missense DCLRE1C variant. Beyond CMV serostatus, there was no information to go on about immune exposure.

PCR involved 60 Vbeta and 13 Jbeta primers. Method: immunoSEQ multiplex PCR; TCRdb's copy keeps in-frame clones and lacks some. In the table there are 65,000 to 100,000 clones, over 60% of which are singletons. On this clone itself: Antigen unknown.

This CDR3 has 12 residues. V lost 5 bases to trimming and J lost 8 bases, with 10 bases between them. The germline gives CDR1 SGHRS, CDR2 YFSETQ. The source of this sequence is a female donor in good health and CMV-seronegative. This rearrangement joins TRBV5-1 to TRBJ1-4; D call uncertain. The sample taken for sequencing was PBMCs. The CDR3 sequence: CASSSTEEKLFF. The CDR3 coding sequence is TGCGCCAGCAGTTCTACAGAAGAAAAACTGTTTTTT.